Below are 26 T cell receptor beta chains sequenced from a single sample in a study of cytomegalovirus exposure and HLA in healthy donors. It was with 60 Vbeta and 13 Jbeta primers that the PCR ran. Produced via immunoSEQ multiplex PCR; TCRdb's table is partial and in-frame only. This sample carries approximately 220,000 clones, approximately 88% of them seen once, and the ten largest clones take roughly 0.7%. Sequencing was done on a sample of PBMCs. The origin of the receptors is a boy younger than 10 in good health and CMV-seronegative.

The V call is TRBV27, the J call TRBJ2-7, with 8 positions matching TRBD2. The germline V gene encodes CDR1 MNHEY and CDR2 SMNVEV (reference sequence). The V segment lost 2 bases and the J segment 6 bases; nucleotides outside the gene matches: 12. CDR3 length: 16 amino acids. CDR3 sequence: CASSLRAGGSGGEQYF. CDR3 bases: TGTGCCAGCAGTTTACGTGCGGGGGGTTCCGGGGGCGAGCAGTACTTC.

CDR3 nucleotides: TGTGCCAGCAGTTCTCAGGCACCCCGAAGCACTGAAGCTTTCTTT. This translates into CASSSQAPRSTEAFF. The rearrangement links TRBV6-5 to TRBJ1-1, with unresolved D. Trimming took off 4 bases at V and 4 bases at J, with 16 bases between the two ends. CDR1 is MNHEY, CDR2 SVGAGI, per germline. This CDR3 has 15 residues.

The J gene is TRBJ1-5, the V gene TRBV6-1; D perhaps matches TRBD1 (5 bases). V was trimmed by 3 bases and J by 7 bases, leaving 16 bases between them. CDR3 length: 15 residues. Germline V lookup: CDR1 MNHNS, CDR2 SASEGT. This CDR3 is CASSDTPGLGQPQHF. DNA of the CDR3: TGTGCCAGCAGTGACACTCCAGGGCTAGGGCAGCCCCAGCATTTT.

Concerning this clone itself: Other DNA sequences from this sample encode an identical CDR3 as well. V and J are TRBV11-1 and TRBJ1-2; D possibly corresponds to TRBD1 (6 bases). CDR1 is SGHAT, CDR2 FQDESV, per germline (reference sequence). CDR3 length: 14 amino acids. V dropped 3 bases and J dropped 6 bases, with 14 bases sitting between them. As DNA, the CDR3 is TGTGCCAGCAGCTTCAGCAGTGGGGGCGATGGCTACACCTTC. This codes for CASSFSSGGDGYTF.

V and J are TRBV5-1 and TRBJ1-2; 7 bases match TRBD1. From germline, CDR1 is SGHRS and CDR2 YFSETQ. V shed 1 base, J shed 7 bases, and the junction held 7 bases outside the gene matches. The CDR3 consists of 14 residues. The CDR3 DNA follows: TGCGCCAGCAGCTTGAAAGGGGGCGCGATTGGCTACACCTTC. Translation: CASSLKGGAIGYTF.

This rearrangement joins TRBV29-1 to TRBJ2-1; maybe TRBD1 (6 bases). The CDR3 extends over 14 amino acids. Trimming left V 4 bases short and J 0 bases short, with 10 bases between. Germline V gene sequence: CDR1 SQVTM, CDR2 ANQGSEA. The CDR3 DNA sequence: TGCAGCGTTGCAGGGACAACCTCCTACAATGAGCAGTTCTTC. Translating it yields CSVAGTTSYNEQFF.

The table lists this clone with a few counts. The rearrangement uses TRBV19 and TRBJ2-1, with 12 nucleotides matching TRBD2. V dropped 10 bases and J dropped 7; count of bases not matched to a gene: 8. Germline V gene lookup returns CDR1 LNHDA and CDR2 SQIVND (reference sequence). The CDR3 spans 14 residues. Written as DNA, the CDR3 is TGTGCCACGACGACTAGCGGGAGCCTTAATGAGCAGTTCTTC. It encodes CATTTSGSLNEQFF.

A few counts support this clone. The rearrangement joins TRBV19 to TRBJ1-2; 9 positions agree with TRBD1. With V trimmed by 6 bases and J by 4 bases, 6 bases remained unmatched. Germline V gives CDR1 LNHDA, CDR2 SQIVND (reference sequence). This CDR3 region has 14 residues. CDR3 DNA: TGTGCCAGTAGCCCGACAGGGGGGACCTATGGCTACACCTTC. Residues: CASSPTGGTYGYTF.

The chain couples TRBV4-1 to TRBJ2-5, with D possibly being TRBD2 (7 bases). Per germline, CDR1 MGHRA and CDR2 YSYEKL. The CDR3 contains 15 residues. Deletions cut 4 bases from V and 4 bases from J, with 16 bases between. CDR3 in amino acids: CASSLTGGQGETQYF. CDR3 in DNA: TGCGCCAGCAGCCTTACCGGGGGGCAGGGAGAGACCCAGTACTTC.

J is TRBJ2-5 and V is TRBV6-5; 9 bases align to TRBD1. The tail of the sequence fits TRBJ2-7 better, so the J call may be wrong. The CDR3 length is 14 residues. Germline values: CDR1 MNHEY, CDR2 SVGAGI. As DNA, the CDR3 is TGTGCCAGCAGGCGACAGGGGGTATCCTACGAGCAGTACTTC. This gives the protein CASRRQGVSYEQYF.

This chain connects TRBV6-6 to TRBJ1-6, with D possibly being TRBD1 (5 bases). CDR3 length equals 14 residues. V shed 0 bases and J shed 8 bases, with 8 bases lying between them. Germline V gives CDR1 MNHNY, CDR2 SVGAGI (reference sequence). The CDR3 DNA is TGTGCCAGCAGTTACTCGGGGGGAGATTCACCCCTCCACTTT. It yields the protein CASSYSGGDSPLHF.

The rearrangement joins TRBV7-2 to TRBJ1-6; 7 bases line up with TRBD1. V lost 5 bases, J lost 2 bases, and 12 bases stayed unmatched. The CDR3 has 18 residues. Germline V gene sequence: CDR1 SGHTA, CDR2 FQGNSA. CDR3 nucleotides: TGTGCCAGCAGCCGAACAACAGGGGCGCGGACCTATAATTCACCCCTCCACTTT. Translating gives CASSRTTGARTYNSPLHF.

The chain has TRBV6-1 and TRBJ2-7, with 8 bases identical to TRBD1. Germline trimming cut 7 bases from V and 6 bases from J; bases unmatched to any gene: 5. Germline V gene lookup returns CDR1 MNHNS and CDR2 SASEGT. The CDR3 consists of 12 residues. The CDR3 coding sequence is TGTGCCAGCACCTTGGACAGGGTCGAGCAGTACTTC. Translation gives CASTLDRVEQYF.

The chain employs TRBV7-2 and TRBJ2-3, with D possibly TRBD2 on 6 matching bases. The CDR3 has 15 amino acids. With 6 bases removed from V and 0 bases from J, the gap between germline ends came to 13 bases. The germline gives CDR1 SGHTA, CDR2 FQGNSA. The CDR3 nucleotides are TGTGCCAGCAGAATTAGCGGAGCTAGCACAGATACGCAGTATTTT. This codes for CASRISGASTDTQYF.

The chain joins TRBV2 to TRBJ1-5; 9 bases are shared with TRBD1. The V and J ends lost 0 bases and 9 bases, in that order; junction bases with no gene match: 6. The germline CDR1 and CDR2 sequences are SNHLY and FYNNEI. The CDR3 has 15 amino acids. The CDR3 region is CASSEARTGERPQHF. In DNA, the CDR3 is TGTGCCAGCAGTGAAGCGCGGACAGGGGAGCGGCCCCAGCATTTT. Full variable domain (missing parts from reference TRBV2 and TRBJ1-5): EPEVTQTPSHQVTQMGQEVILRCVPISNHLYFYWYRQILGQKVEFLVSFYNNEISEKSEIFDDQFSVERPDGSNFTLKIRSTKLEDSAMYFCASSEARTGERPQHFGDGTRLSIL.

The chain carries TRBV9 and TRBJ2-2, with D maybe TRBD2 (5 bases). V was pared by 10 bases and J by 2 bases, with 12 bases between. Germline V CDR1 and CDR2: SGDLS, YYNGEE. This CDR3 has 13 residues. The CDR3 nucleotides read TGTGCCTCCCAAGGACTCAACACCGGGGAGCTGTTTTTT. Translated: CASQGLNTGELFF.

The rearrangement uses TRBV29-1 and TRBJ2-2; TRBD1 aligns across 7 bases. This CDR3 is built from 12 residues. Germline assignment: CDR1 SQVTM and CDR2 ANQGSEA. With V trimmed by 7 bases and J by 5 bases, 4 bases remained unmatched. For the CDR3, the DNA is TGCAGCGCAGGGGGTCAAACCGGGGAGCTGTTTTTT. Amino acid sequence: CSAGGQTGELFF.

The CDR3 reads CASNSRLAGGETQYF. The CDR3, as DNA: TGCGCCAGCAACAGTAGACTAGCGGGAGGAGAGACCCAGTACTTC. The rearrangement uses TRBV5-1 and TRBJ2-5; 13 nucleotides align to TRBD2. Germline V gene sequence: CDR1 SGHRS, CDR2 YFSETQ. The CDR3 runs to 15 residues. V shed 6 bases and J 4 bases; nucleotides not matched to a gene: 6.

The J gene is TRBJ1-1, the V gene TRBV11-2; possibly TRBD1 for D (6 bases). In germline, CDR1 is SGHAT, CDR2 FQNNGV. The CDR3 length is 15 residues. V gave up 1 base and J gave up 1 base, with 10 bases separating them. This CDR3 reads CASSLVRTENTEAFF. DNA of the CDR3: TGTGCCAGCAGCTTAGTAAGGACAGAGAACACTGAAGCTTTCTTT.

This clone came up once. The chain links TRBV27 to TRBJ2-3; D call uncertain. Germline V gene lookup returns CDR1 MNHEY and CDR2 SMNVEV (reference sequence). CDR3 length: 16 residues. V lost 6 bases, J lost 0 bases, and 16 bases lay in between. The CDR3 sequence: CASSASTETSTDTQYF. CDR3 coding DNA: TGTGCCAGCAGCGCGAGTACAGAAACTAGCACAGATACGCAGTATTTT.

The J gene is TRBJ2-7, the V gene TRBV19; D perhaps matches TRBD2 (6 bases). V dropped 3 bases and J dropped 3 bases, with 12 bases sitting between them. The CDR3 runs 14 residues. The germline gives CDR1 LNHDA, CDR2 SQIVND (reference sequence). CDR3 DNA sequence: TGTGCCAGTAGTATCGGGCAGGGAGGCTACGAGCAGTACTTC. Amino acids: CASSIGQGGYEQYF.

The V and J genes are TRBV10-3 and TRBJ1-2; 9 nucleotides agree with TRBD1. The CDR3 is 13 residues long. Germline CDR1 ENHRY, CDR2 SYGVKD. Germline trimming cut 11 bases from V and 7 bases from J; bases unmatched to any gene: 11. The CDR3 region is CAAQGQGRGGYTF. CDR3 coding DNA: TGTGCCGCCCAGGGACAGGGAAGGGGTGGCTACACCTTC.

This clone was seen just once. The V call is TRBV7-2, the J call TRBJ2-7; D is possibly TRBD2 (5 bases). V was pared by 5 bases and J by 0 bases, with 11 bases between. Germline V gene sequence: CDR1 SGHTA, CDR2 FQGNSA. The CDR3 has 14 residues. In DNA, the CDR3 is TGTGCCAGCAGCCCACTAGGGAGCTCCTACGAGCAGTACTTC. This sequence encodes CASSPLGSSYEQYF. The whole variable domain, remainder taken from reference TRBV7-2 and TRBJ2-7, is GAGVSQSPSNKVTEKGKDVELRCDPISGHTALYWYRQSLGQGLEFLIYFQGNSAPDKSGLPSDRFSAERTGGSVSTLTIQRTQQEDSAVYLCASSPLGSSYEQYFGPGTRLTVT.

The J gene is TRBJ2-1, the V gene TRBV10-2, with D possibly being TRBD2 (6 bases). V shed 2 bases and J shed 8 bases, with 16 bases lying between them. From germline, CDR1 is WSHSY and CDR2 SAAADI. The CDR3 is 15 amino acids. The CDR3 bases are TGCGCCAGCAGTGAGGGCGGGCGGGGAAGATATGAGCAGTTCTTC. This translates into CASSEGGRGRYEQFF.

The chain has TRBV19 and TRBJ1-5; weak D call: TRBD1 (5 bases). Looked up from germline, CDR1 is LNHDA and CDR2 is SQIVND (reference sequence). Trimming removed 3 bases from V and 6 bases from J, with 9 bases in between. This CDR3 spans 13 amino acids. Here the CDR3 DNA reads TGTGCCAGTAGTATGACAGATGGTCAGCCCCAGCATTTT. Translated: CASSMTDGQPQHF.

The genes are TRBV29-1 and TRBJ1-4; D remains ambiguous. Trimming removed 2 bases at V and 4 bases at J, with 8 bases between. This CDR3 is built from 13 residues. Germline CDR1 is SQVTM and CDR2 is ANQGSEA. The CDR3 nucleotides read TGCAGCGTTGAAATTCTCGGTAATGAAAAACTGTTTTTT. The encoded protein is CSVEILGNEKLFF.